This entry features one T cell receptor beta chain sequence. What it binds is not known. The data derive from a study of T cell clones after liver transplantation. Study-level background: A pre-transplant mixed lymphocyte reaction with TCRbeta sequencing defined graft-donor-reactive clones followed in post-transplant blood. Three of the eight recipients were HCV-positive; the rest had non-autoimmune, non-viral transplant indications. Patients counted as tolerant after at least one year off all immunosuppression, enzymes not exceeding twice normal. Study-wide points: Compared with third party-reactive sequences, donor-reactive ones declined more, independent of withdrawal success.

Germline assignment: CDR1 MDHEN and CDR2 SYDVKM. This CDR3 region has 14 residues. V gave up 0 bases and J gave up 8 bases, with 10 bases separating them. Clones were sequenced by immunoSEQ multiplex PCR, and TCRdb holds only the in-frame ones, with some missing. The sample has about 80,000 clones, roughly four fifths seen once. The source is a human patient who received a liver transplant. Some T cells may originate from the graft donor. The sample here was CD4+ T cells from blood, taken 46 months after liver transplant. V and J are TRBV28 and TRBJ2-2, with D tentatively TRBD1 or TRBD2 (5 bases each). In nucleotides, the CDR3 is TGTGCCAGCAGTTTATGGGCTGAGGGGGGGGAGCTGTTTTTT. It encodes CASSLWAEGGELFF.